These T cell receptor beta chains were read from a single sample in a study of graft-versus-host responses after intestinal transplantation. TCRdb's copy holds only in-frame clones and misses some; the assay was immunoSEQ multiplex PCR. The sample has approximately 97,000 clones, 91% seen once. No antigens are known for them. This material consisted of unstimulated CD4+ T cells sorted from spleen or lymph node cells, taken before transplant. These receptors all come from a human donor who was the organ donor for an intestinal transplant. Each CDR3 is given with its conserved first and last residue. Fields, in order: D gene, J gene, clone size, V gene, CDR3 DNA, CDR3 protein. D genes are given only for firm matches. Some rows mark clone size as missing; the rest say once, few, many or name a class of expanded clone.

>TRBD1|TRBJ2-7|NA|TRBV18
TGTGCCAGCACTCCGGACAGGGGGACCTACGAGCAGTACTTC
CASTPDRGTYEQYF
>NA|TRBJ2-7|once|TRBV6-5
TGTGCCACCTCGAAGGGGTACTCCTACGAGCAGTACTTC
CATSKGYSYEQYF
>NA|TRBJ2-2|NA|TRBV7-7
TGTGCCAGCAGCTTAGGGGTCCAGGGAACGGCGAACACCGGGGAGCTGTTTTTT
CASSLGVQGTANTGELFF
>NA|TRBJ1-5|NA|TRBV15
TGTGCCACCAGCAGAGGAGGGTTGAATCAGCCCCAGCATTTT
CATSRGGLNQPQHF
>TRBD1|TRBJ1-3|NA|TRBV27
TGTGCCAGCAGTCCTGCCGGGCAGGGGGCGTTAGGTGGAAACACCATATATTTT
CASSPAGQGALGGNTIYF
>NA|TRBJ1-2|NA|TRBV14
TGTGCCAGCAGCCAAGCGCCAGGGAATATTTATGGCTACACCTTC
CASSQAPGNIYGYTF
>NA|TRBJ1-2|NA|TRBV10-2
TGCGCCAGCAAGGGAGAGCCCATTGGCTACACCTTC
CASKGEPIGYTF
>NA|TRBJ2-5|NA|TRBV2
TGTGCCAGCAAGCGACCCCTCGCAGAGACCCAGTACTTC
CASKRPLAETQYF
>TRBD2|TRBJ2-7|NA|TRBV25-1
TGTGCCAGCAGTGAATCCCTGGGACTACCTGACTCCTACGAGCAGTACTTC
CASSESLGLPDSYEQYF
>TRBD2|TRBJ2-1|once|TRBV18
TGTGCCAGCTCACCGGGACTAGCGGGGGAGCCGAGCTCCTACAATGAGCAGTTCTTC
CASSPGLAGEPSSYNEQFF
>NA|TRBJ2-1|NA|TRBV5-1
TGCGCCAGCAGCTTGGCAGGGTCCAATGAGCAGTTCTTC
CASSLAGSNEQFF
>TRBD1|TRBJ2-7|NA|TRBV19
TGTGCCAGTAGTATAGGAAACAGGGGGCTGTACGAGCAGTACTTC
CASSIGNRGLYEQYF
>NA|TRBJ2-2|NA|TRBV4-1
TGCGCCAGCAGCCATGCTAACCTCGGGGGGGAGCTGTTTTTT
CASSHANLGGELFF
>NA|TRBJ1-5|NA|TRBV19
TGTGCCAGTAGTATCGAGGTTGGGAGCCTATGGCCCCAGCATTTT
CASSIEVGSLWPQHF
>NA|TRBJ1-2|NA|TRBV7-2
TGTGCCAGCAGCTTTAGACAGGACCCTAACTATGGCTACACCTTC
CASSFRQDPNYGYTF
>TRBD1|TRBJ2-1|NA|TRBV6-1
TGTGCCAGCAGTGATCGAGGGACAGGCGGATACAATGAGCAGTTCTTC
CASSDRGTGGYNEQFF
>TRBD1|TRBJ1-6|NA|TRBV5-4
TGTGCCAGCAGCCGGGACAGGGTTTCACCCCTCCACTTT
CASSRDRVSPLHF